This T cell receptor (beta chain) was documented in a study of cytomegalovirus exposure and HLA in healthy donors. PCR amplification relied on 60 Vbeta primers (plus 13 Jbeta primers). Assay used: immunoSEQ multiplex PCR; TCRdb lists only in-frame clones, some missing. The sample consists of about 180,000 clones, 84% of them appearing once. Germline CDR1 MNHEY, CDR2 SMNVEV (reference sequence). V lost 7 bases and J 0 bases, leaving 10 bases between the germline ends. CDR3 length: 15 amino acids. This clonotype was sampled from a boy aged 2 to 9 in good health and CMV-seronegative. Sequencing input: PBMCs. This chain uses TRBV27 with TRBJ2-6, with D possibly matching TRBD1 (5 bases). The CDR3 sequence is CASKGLPSGANVLTF. CDR3 sequence (DNA): TGTGCCAGCAAGGGGCTCCCCTCTGGGGCCAACGTCCTGACTTTC.